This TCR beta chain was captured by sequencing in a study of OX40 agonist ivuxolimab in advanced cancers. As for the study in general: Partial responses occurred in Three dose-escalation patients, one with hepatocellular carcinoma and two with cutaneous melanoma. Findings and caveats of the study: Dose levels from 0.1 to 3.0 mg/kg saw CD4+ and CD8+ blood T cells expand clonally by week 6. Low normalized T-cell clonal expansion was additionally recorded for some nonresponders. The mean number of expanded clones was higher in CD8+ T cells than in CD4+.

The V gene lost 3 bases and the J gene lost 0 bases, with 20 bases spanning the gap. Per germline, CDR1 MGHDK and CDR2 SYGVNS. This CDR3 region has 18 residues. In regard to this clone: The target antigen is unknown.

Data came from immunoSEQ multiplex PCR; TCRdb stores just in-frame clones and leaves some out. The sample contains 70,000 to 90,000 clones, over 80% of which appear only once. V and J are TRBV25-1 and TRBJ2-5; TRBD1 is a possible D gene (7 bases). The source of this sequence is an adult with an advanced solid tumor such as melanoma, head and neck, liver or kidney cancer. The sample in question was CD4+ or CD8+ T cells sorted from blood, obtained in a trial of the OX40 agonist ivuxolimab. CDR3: CASSEGIGGGGYQETQYF. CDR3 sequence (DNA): TGTGCCAGCAGTGAGGGGATCGGAGGGGGCGGGTACCAAGAGACCCAGTACTTC.